This passage covers 3 T cell receptor beta chains from one sample sequenced in a study of blood T cell repertoires in COVID-19. Some clones are missing from TCRdb's copy, which holds only in-frame ones; the method was immunoSEQ multiplex PCR. The sample includes some 150,000 clones, roughly 82% of them seen just once. The sample taken for sequencing was peripheral blood. These receptors came from a woman in her seventies with acute or convalescent COVID-19.

This clone is a singleton in its sample. The gene calls are TRBV29-1 and TRBJ1-6; TRBD1 matches 7 bases. With V trimmed by 8 bases and J by 0 bases, 10 bases remained unmatched. Germline V gene lookup returns CDR1 SQVTM and CDR2 ANQGSEA. The CDR3 has 16 amino acids. The CDR3 DNA is TGCAGCACCAAAACAGGGGAAAGCTCCTATAATTCACCCCTCCACTTT. Translation gives CSTKTGESSYNSPLHF.

This chain links TRBV14 with TRBJ2-5, with D perhaps matching TRBD2 (6 bases). The germline V gene encodes CDR1 SGHDN and CDR2 FVKESK. This CDR3 is built from 15 residues. Deletions cut 2 bases from V and 7 bases from J, with 17 bases between. The CDR3 loop is CASSQTLARQVTQYF. The CDR3 DNA sequence: TGTGCCAGCAGCCAAACTCTAGCGCGCCAGGTGACCCAGTACTTC.

The chain combines TRBV7-3 with TRBJ2-3; 8 positions match TRBD2. V lost 3 bases, J lost 1 base, and 3 bases stayed unmatched. Germline lookup yields CDR1 SGHTA and CDR2 FQGTGA. This CDR3 spans 15 amino acids. This CDR3 reads CASSLGLVGTDTQYF. Here the CDR3 DNA reads TGTGCCAGCAGCTTGGGACTAGTAGGCACAGATACGCAGTATTTT.